The next 5 T cell receptor beta chains were all read from a single sample in a study of T cell responses to AZD1222 COVID-19 vaccine. Here immunoSEQ multiplex PCR was the method, and the copy in TCRdb shows in-frame clones only, minus some. Among around 96,000 clones listed, around 90% were seen once. The sample in question was peripheral blood, obtained 28 days after the second AZD1222 dose. The receptors originated from an adult who received the AZD1222 COVID-19 vaccine.

The rearrangement joins TRBV28 to TRBJ2-7, with 8 bases fitting TRBD1. Germline CDR1 MDHEN, CDR2 SYDVKM. The CDR3 runs to 15 residues. V lost 2 bases, J lost 3 bases, and 6 bases stayed unmatched. In nucleotides, the CDR3 is TGTGCCAGCAGTTTAGCCGGACAGGGCGGCTACGAGCAGTACTTC. This gives the protein CASSLAGQGGYEQYF.

Only a few counts were recorded for this clone. V usage is TRBV18 and J usage is TRBJ1-6, with TRBD1 as a possible D gene (5 bases). The CDR3 runs 15 residues. Germline-derived CDR1 and CDR2 are KGHSH and LQKENI. Trimming took 3 bases from V and 6 from J, leaving 12 bases between them. CDR3 sequence: CASSPSKGSNSPLHF. In nucleotides, the CDR3 is TGTGCCAGCTCACCCTCGAAGGGGTCTAATTCACCCCTCCACTTT.

This chain connects TRBV30 to TRBJ1-6, with 10 bases identical to TRBD1. Germline V CDR1 and CDR2: GTSNPN, SVGIG (reference sequence). This CDR3 is built from 14 residues. V gave up 3 bases and J gave up 10 bases; unmatched junction bases: 6. The CDR3 region is CAWSATGGGSPLHF. CDR3 bases: TGTGCCTGGAGCGCGACAGGGGGCGGATCACCCCTCCACTTT. The full variable domain, with the rest looked up from reference TRBV30 and TRBJ1-6, is SQTIHQWPATLVQPVGSPLSLECTVEGTSNPNLYWYRQAAGRGLQLLFYSVGIGQISSEVPQNLSASRPQDRQFILSSKKLLLSDSGFYLCAWSATGGGSPLHFGNGTRLTVT.

The chain combines TRBV19 with TRBJ1-2, with a weak D call TRBD1 (5 bases). Per germline, CDR1 LNHDA and CDR2 SQIVND (reference sequence). The V and J ends lost 4 bases and 5 bases respectively, with 20 bases between them. This CDR3 is built from 16 residues. CDR3 amino acids: CASSSFPDTELYGYTF. CDR3 DNA: TGTGCCAGTAGTAGTTTTCCGGACACGGAGCTGTATGGCTACACCTTC.

V usage is TRBV27 and J usage is TRBJ1-1, with D perhaps matching TRBD1 (5 bases). Deletions cut 7 bases from V and 4 bases from J, with 16 bases between. The CDR3 covers 14 residues. The germline gives CDR1 MNHEY, CDR2 SMNVEV (reference sequence). Here the CDR3 DNA reads TGTGCCAGCACCCCCTTCGCTGGGACCACTGAAGCTTTCTTT. Encoded protein: CASTPFAGTTEAFF.